The 31 T cell receptor beta chains below were found in one sample sequenced in a study of blood T cells in healthy people across ages. Sample-barcoded 5' priming and a J-beta primer mix drove a second PCR of roughly 6 to 12 cycles. TCRdb re-analysed the 5' RACE reads in MiXCR, keeping a single row per CDR3 protein. The sample includes approximately 960,000 distinct CDR3 sequences, 25% to 30% seen only once; the top ten take roughly a tenth. This sample also appeared in a second study, on T cells of mothers and their children.

The sequenced material came from blood. All receptors come from a woman in her thirties or forties in good health.

V and J are TRBV9 and TRBJ1-1, with D unclear. The V and J ends lost 2 bases and 3 bases respectively, with 17 bases between them. Germline CDR1 SGDLS, CDR2 YYNGEE. The CDR3 is 16 amino acids. In DNA form, the CDR3 reads TGTGCCAGCAGCGTCCCGCCCGGTGTAGGTGACACTGAAGCTTTCTTT. As protein: CASSVPPGVGDTEAFF.

There are a few counts of this clonotype. Since a much larger clone is just one base distant, this may be a read error. The chain couples TRBV24-1 to TRBJ1-2, with 9 bases identical to TRBD1. The CDR3 is 15 amino acids. V lost 7 bases to trimming and J lost 5 bases; unmatched junction nucleotides: 10. CDR1 is KGHDR and CDR2 is SFDVKD in the germline V gene. The CDR3 coding sequence is TGTGCCACCAGCCAACGGGACAGGGCCGAGTATGGCTACACCTTC. This codes for CATSQRDRAEYGYTF.

CDR3 region: CASIPGVPNTEAFF. CDR3 DNA: TGTGCCAGCATTCCAGGGGTTCCGAACACTGAAGCTTTCTTT. V usage is TRBV2 and J usage is TRBJ1-1, with a weak D call TRBD1 (6 bases). Trimming removed 7 bases at V and 1 base at J, with 13 bases between. CDR1 and CDR2 (germline): SNHLY, FYNNEI. This CDR3 has 14 residues. Full variable domain (remainder filled in from reference TRBV2 and TRBJ1-1): EPEVTQTPSHQVTQMGQEVILRCVPISNHLYFYWYRQILGQKVEFLVSFYNNEISEKSEIFDDQFSVERPDGSNFTLKIRSTKLEDSAMYFCASIPGVPNTEAFFGQGTRLTVV.

V is TRBV27 and J is TRBJ2-3; 9 positions agree with TRBD2. This CDR3 has 16 residues. Germline values: CDR1 MNHEY, CDR2 SMNVEV (reference sequence). Trimming at V came to 2 bases and at J to 0 bases, leaving 3 bases not matched to a gene. The chain's CDR3 is CASSLSGGPSTDTQYF. Here the CDR3 DNA reads TGTGCCAGCAGTTTAAGCGGGGGGCCTAGCACAGATACGCAGTATTTT.

The chain employs TRBV9 and TRBJ2-7; no clear D. This CDR3 has 13 amino acids. Per the germline V gene, CDR1 is SGDLS and CDR2 is YYNGEE. V was shortened by 3 bases and J by 5 bases, with 12 bases between the two germline ends. CDR3 residues: CASSDRTTNEQYF. CDR3 DNA: TGTGCCAGCAGCGACCGGACGACCAACGAGCAGTACTTC.

This clonotype occurred a few times. This chain uses TRBV20-1 with TRBJ2-7; 13 bases map to TRBD2. CDR3 length equals 14 residues. V lost 4 bases and J lost 6; bases outside the gene matches: 6. The germline V gene encodes CDR1 DFQATT and CDR2 SNEGSKA (reference sequence). This CDR3 reads CSAIRLAGGLEQYF. CDR3 nucleotides: TGCAGTGCTATACGACTAGCGGGGGGTCTCGAGCAGTACTTC.

As to this clonotype: This may be a read error, as it is one base from a much larger clone. J is TRBJ2-3 and V is TRBV29-1; 10 positions agree with TRBD1. Germline CDR1 is SQVTM and CDR2 is ANQGSEA. The CDR3 loop spans 12 amino acids. CDR3 loop: CSVKDPDRGRYF. As DNA, the CDR3 is TGCAGCGTTAAAGATCCGGACAGGGGGAGGTATTTT.

This clonotype has ten or more counts. This chain connects TRBV4-3 to TRBJ1-6; D remains ambiguous. Germline CDR1 and CDR2: LGHNA and YSLEER. This CDR3 is built from 18 residues. V dropped 0 bases and J dropped 2 bases, with 14 bases sitting between them. The CDR3 nucleotides are TGCGCCAGCAGCCAAGAAGCTACAGTGGATCCCTATAATTCACCCCTCCACTTT. This gives the protein CASSQEATVDPYNSPLHF.

This clonotype appeared many times. The rearrangement uses TRBV7-6 and TRBJ1-2; D ambiguous. The germline CDR1 and CDR2 sequences are SGHVS and FNYEAQ. V shed 2 bases and J shed 1 base, with 8 bases lying between them. The CDR3 spans 14 residues. CDR3 region: CASSLFGSNYGYTF. The DNA of the CDR3 is TGTGCCAGCAGCTTATTCGGCAGTAACTATGGCTACACCTTC.

The V call is TRBV2, the J call TRBJ2-2, with a tentative D call TRBD1 (6 bases). The CDR3 has 15 amino acids. CDR1 SNHLY and CDR2 FYNNEI come from the germline V gene. The V end was cut by 8 bases, the J end by 0 bases, with 13 bases between. The CDR3 region has the DNA TGTGCCAGCCGGCTGCAGGGGACGAACACCGGGGAGCTGTTTTTT. It specifies CASRLQGTNTGELFF.

V usage is TRBV18 and J usage is TRBJ1-4, with D perhaps TRBD1 (5 bases). From germline, CDR1 is KGHSH and CDR2 LQKENI. With 1 base removed from V and 8 bases from J, the gap between germline ends came to 17 bases. The CDR3 extends over 16 amino acids. CDR3 nucleotide sequence: TGTGCCAGCTCACCACTTAACAACGAAAGGGGAGAAAAACTGTTTTTT. Translating gives CASSPLNNERGEKLFF.

The sample holds many counts of this clonotype. The rearrangement links TRBV2 to TRBJ2-7, with D perhaps assigned TRBD1 or TRBD2 (5 bases each). This CDR3 is built from 13 residues. V was clipped by 9 bases and J by 4 bases, with 16 bases between them. Germline V gene sequence: CDR1 SNHLY, CDR2 FYNNEI. CDR3 region: CARQLAWGYEQYF. Here the CDR3 DNA reads TGTGCCAGGCAACTGGCGTGGGGGTACGAGCAGTACTTC.

This clonotype was recorded a few times. This chain uses TRBV27 with TRBJ2-7; D might be TRBD1 (6 bases). Germline V CDR1 and CDR2: MNHEY, SMNVEV (reference sequence). The V end lost 5 bases, the J end lost 4 bases, and 12 bases lay between the germline ends. CDR3 length: 13 residues. CDR3 in amino acids: CASSIGTIYEQYF. DNA for the CDR3: TGTGCCAGCAGTATAGGGACAATTTACGAGCAGTACTTC.

This clonotype was recorded many times. This chain uses TRBV4-1 with TRBJ1-1; D is undetermined. The CDR3 sequence is 16 residues long. Germline V gene lookup returns CDR1 MGHRA and CDR2 YSYEKL. V was shortened by 3 bases and J by 1 base, with 15 bases between the two germline ends. The CDR3: CASSHADAHRNTEAFF. CDR3 DNA: TGCGCCAGCAGCCACGCGGACGCACATCGGAACACTGAAGCTTTCTTT.

This clonotype was picked up a small number of times. This chain joins TRBV7-2 and TRBJ1-5; tentatively, D is TRBD1 (5 bases). CDR1 SGHTA and CDR2 FQGNSA come from the germline V gene. There are 14 residues in the CDR3. V dropped 5 bases and J dropped 7 bases, with 15 bases sitting between them. This chain's CDR3 is CASSPLQGRQPQHF. The CDR3 bases are TGTGCCAGCAGCCCCCTGCAGGGCCGACAGCCCCAGCATTTT.

Comments on this clonotype: Mismatch with germline at one junction end may stem from a read error. V is TRBV7-2 and J is TRBJ1-1; D call uncertain. CDR3 length: 17 amino acids. From germline, CDR1 is SGHTA and CDR2 FQGNSA. This CDR3 reads CASGLGILAGMNTEAFF. CDR3 nucleotide sequence: TGTGCCAGCGGCTTAGGAATACTAGCTGGTATGAACACTGAAGCTTTCTTT.

Concerning this clonotype itself: The junction differs from germline at one of its ends, possibly a read error. The chain links TRBV10-3 to TRBJ1-2, with TRBD1 matching 7 bases. Germline V gene lookup returns CDR1 ENHRY and CDR2 SYGVKD. The CDR3 spans 13 residues. The CDR3 nucleotides are TGTGCCATCGCGGAGGGGGCTAGCTATGACTACACCTTC. Amino acid sequence: CAIAEGASYDYTF.

The sample holds a few counts of this clonotype. The rearrangement links TRBV13 to TRBJ2-7; 11 bases fit TRBD1. Trimming cost V 7 bases and J 2 bases; bases outside gene matches: 10. Germline-derived CDR1 and CDR2 are PRHDT and FYEKMQ (reference sequence). This CDR3 spans 16 amino acids. The CDR3 sequence: CASTSNSGQGAYEQYF. The CDR3 coding sequence is TGTGCCAGCACCTCAAACTCGGGACAGGGGGCCTACGAGCAGTACTTC.

V gene TRBV10-2 combines with J gene TRBJ1-1; D is uncertain. CDR3 length equals 13 residues. V was shortened by 3 bases and J by 3 bases, with 8 bases between the two germline ends. Germline lookup yields CDR1 WSHSY and CDR2 SAAADI. The CDR3 loop reads CASSDRGHTEAFF. CDR3 nucleotides: TGCGCCAGCAGTGACCGCGGGCACACTGAAGCTTTCTTT.

In its sample, this clonotype was seen a few times. The V call is TRBV28, the J call TRBJ2-7, with D maybe TRBD1 (5 bases). The CDR3 has 17 residues. V was pared by 3 bases and J by 6 bases, with 24 bases between. Germline CDR1 MDHEN, CDR2 SYDVKM. CDR3 in DNA: TGTGCCAGCAGTTTTACCGGCAGGGTATCTGGATTTGGCGAGCAGTACTTC. Protein sequence: CASSFTGRVSGFGEQYF.

A few counts support this clonotype. The chain recombines TRBV18 with TRBJ2-5; the match to TRBD2 covers 13 bases. Germline loops: CDR1 KGHSH, CDR2 LQKENI. The CDR3 spans 17 residues. After removal of 3 bases from V and 2 bases from J, the junction contained 6 bases not matched to a gene. The CDR3 region is CASSPRLAGGPQETQYF. CDR3 bases: TGTGCCAGCTCACCTCGACTAGCGGGGGGTCCTCAAGAGACCCAGTACTTC.

Only a few counts were recorded for this clonotype. The chain combines TRBV6-4 with TRBJ1-2; no clear D. V was trimmed by 4 bases and J by 0 bases, leaving 9 bases between them. In germline, CDR1 is MRHNA, CDR2 SNTAGT. This CDR3 region has 14 residues. The CDR3 DNA reads as TGTGCCAGCAGTGTGCCGGAGCCTAACTATGGCTACACCTTC. As protein: CASSVPEPNYGYTF.

The chain links TRBV28 to TRBJ2-1; 10 bases are shared with TRBD2. Germline CDR1 and CDR2: MDHEN and SYDVKM. The CDR3 has 15 residues. V shed 3 bases and J 12 bases; nucleotides not matched to a gene: 11. For the CDR3, the DNA is TGTGCCAGCAGTTTTCCGGGACTAGCGACTGGAGGGCAGTTCTTC. Residues: CASSFPGLATGGQFF.

The genes are TRBV9 and TRBJ1-2; D gene uncertain. The V end was cut by 8 bases, the J end by 5 bases, with 13 bases between. The CDR3 loop spans 12 amino acids. In germline, CDR1 is SGDLS, CDR2 YYNGEE. CDR3 amino acids: CASQTVGYGYTF. The CDR3 DNA sequence: TGTGCCAGTCAAACGGTTGGATATGGCTACACCTTC.

This clonotype has only a few counts. The V and J genes are TRBV5-1 and TRBJ2-3; a weak D match, TRBD2 (6 bases). The germline gives CDR1 SGHRS, CDR2 YFSETQ. Trimming removed 4 bases at V and 1 base at J, with 16 bases between. The CDR3 totals 16 residues. DNA of the CDR3: TGCGCCAGCAGCCCCCCCAGGAGGGGCGGCACAGATACGCAGTATTTT. This gives the protein CASSPPRRGGTDTQYF.

With respect to this clonotype: Relative to the germline gene, one junction end is altered; a read error may explain this. The rearrangement joins TRBV7-3 to TRBJ2-3, with D hard to call. The germline gives CDR1 SGHTA, CDR2 FQGTGA. The CDR3 is 12 amino acids. The CDR3 region is CAGSLTGDTQYF. CDR3 DNA sequence: TGTGCCGGCAGCTTAACCGGAGATACGCAGTATTTT.

This rearrangement joins TRBV28 to TRBJ2-6, with 7 nucleotides matching TRBD1. The J segment lost 1 base and the V segment lost 6 bases, leaving 6 bases of the junction unmatched. This CDR3 is built from 16 residues. The germline V gene encodes CDR1 MDHEN and CDR2 SYDVKM. The CDR3 protein is CASRLRQGSGANVLTF. CDR3 DNA: TGTGCCAGCAGACTCAGACAGGGATCTGGGGCCAACGTCCTGACTTTC. Looking up the rest from reference TRBV28 and TRBJ2-6 gives the full variable domain: DVKVTQSSRYLVKRTGEKVFLECVQDMDHENMFWYRQDPGLGLRLIYFSYDVKMKEKGDIPEGYSVSREKKERFSLILESASTNQTSMYLCASRLRQGSGANVLTFGAGSRLTVL.

The chain links TRBV29-1 to TRBJ2-3, with TRBD2 matching 7 bases. Germline V gives CDR1 SQVTM, CDR2 ANQGSEA. CDR3 length: 11 residues. CDR3 sequence reads: CGGRGSDTQYF. The CDR3 coding sequence is TGCGGCGGGCGGGGGTCAGATACGCAGTATTTT.

Remarks on this clonotype: This may stem from a read error, because a much larger clone lies one nucleotide away. The chain combines TRBV20-1 with TRBJ1-1; D is uncertain. Germline lookup yields CDR1 DFQATT and CDR2 SNEGSKA (reference sequence). The CDR3 spans 13 residues. In nucleotides, the CDR3 is TGCAGTGTTAGAGTCCTGGGGAACACTGAAGCTTTCTTT. Translating gives CSVRVLGNTEAFF.

V is TRBV2 and J is TRBJ1-1, with D maybe TRBD1 (6 bases). Looked up from germline, CDR1 is SNHLY and CDR2 is FYNNEI. V lost 5 bases, J lost 5 bases, and 15 bases lay in between. CDR3 length: 14 residues. The chain's CDR3 is CASSPVTGITEAFF. The CDR3 nucleotides are TGTGCCAGCAGTCCTGTGACAGGCATAACTGAAGCTTTCTTT.

This clonotype was seen a few times. The rearrangement links TRBV28 to TRBJ1-5; D is unclear. Germline lookup yields CDR1 MDHEN and CDR2 SYDVKM. Trimming left V 6 bases short and J 11 bases short, with 20 bases between. The CDR3 has 14 residues. CDR3 region: CASSRYLVFFAQHF. The CDR3 nucleotides read TGTGCCAGCAGCCGCTATCTGGTTTTTTTCGCCCAGCATTTT.